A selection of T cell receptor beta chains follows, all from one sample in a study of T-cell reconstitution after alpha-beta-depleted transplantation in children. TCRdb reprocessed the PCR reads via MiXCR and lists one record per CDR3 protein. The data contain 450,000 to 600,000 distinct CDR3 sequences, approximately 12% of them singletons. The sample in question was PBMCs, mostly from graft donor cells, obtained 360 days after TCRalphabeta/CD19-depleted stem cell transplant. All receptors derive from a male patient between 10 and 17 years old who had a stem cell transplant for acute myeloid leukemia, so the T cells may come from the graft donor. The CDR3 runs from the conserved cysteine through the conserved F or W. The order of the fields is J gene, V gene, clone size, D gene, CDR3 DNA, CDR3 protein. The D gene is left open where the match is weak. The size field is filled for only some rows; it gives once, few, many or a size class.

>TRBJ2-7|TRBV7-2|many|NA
TGTGCCAGCAGCCCCCACTCCTACGAGCAGTACTTC
CASSPHSYEQYF
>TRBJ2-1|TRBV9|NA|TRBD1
TGTGCCAGCAGCGTGGAGGCGGACAGGGGGAAGCTAAAGCAGTTCTTC
CASSVEADRGKLKQFF
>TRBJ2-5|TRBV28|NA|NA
TGTGCCAGCAGTTTTCCCGACTCCCTCATCCAAGAGACCCAGTACTTC
CASSFPDSLIQETQYF
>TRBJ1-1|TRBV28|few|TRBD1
TGTGCCAGCAGTTTATTATTTAGGGGGCGAGGTGAAGCTTTCTTT
CASSLLFRGRGEAFF
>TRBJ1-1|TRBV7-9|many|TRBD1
TGTGCCAGCAGCCCCGGGACAGGGCGAACGAACACTGAAGCTTTCTTT
CASSPGTGRTNTEAFF
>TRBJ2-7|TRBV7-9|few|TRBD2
TGTGCCAGCAGCCGCGTGCTAAGGACTAGCGGGACCTACGAGCAGTACTTC
CASSRVLRTSGTYEQYF
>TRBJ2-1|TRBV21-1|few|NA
TGTGCCAGCAGCCCCCCAAGTAGCTCCTACAATGAGCAGTTCTTC
CASSPPSSSYNEQFF
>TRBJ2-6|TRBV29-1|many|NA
TGCAGCGTTGACTACTCTGGGGCCAACGTCCTGACTTTC
CSVDYSGANVLTF
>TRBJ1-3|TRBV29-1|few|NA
TGCAGCGTTGAAGCTCGGGACACTTTCGGGGGGACCATATATTTT
CSVEARDTFGGTIYF
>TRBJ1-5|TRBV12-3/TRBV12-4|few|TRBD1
TGTGCCAGCAGCTTCAGAAGAGGACAGGTTAGCAATCAGCCCCAGCATTTT
CASSFRRGQVSNQPQHF
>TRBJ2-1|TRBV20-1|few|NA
TGCAGTGCTAGAGATTTGCGATCTTCCTACAATGAGCAGTTCTTC
CSARDLRSSYNEQFF
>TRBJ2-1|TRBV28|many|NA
TGTGCCAGCAGTCCGACGGCCTTAGCGGCCGGCTTCGATGAGCAGTTCTTC
CASSPTALAAGFDEQFF
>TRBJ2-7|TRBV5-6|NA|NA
TGTGCCAGCAGCTTCCGCAGGAGGGCCTACGAGCAGTACTTC
CASSFRRRAYEQYF
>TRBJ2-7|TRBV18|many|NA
TGTGCCAGCTCACCGGGATCCTACGAGCAGTACTTC
CASSPGSYEQYF
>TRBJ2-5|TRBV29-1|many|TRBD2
TGCAGCGTTGACGGACTAGCGGGAGAAGATGAGACCCAGTACTTC
CSVDGLAGEDETQYF
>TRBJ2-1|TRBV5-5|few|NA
TGTGCCAGCAGCCCACCAACGGGAGTCTTGGTCGACACTGAGCAGTTCTTC
CASSPPTGVLVDTEQFF
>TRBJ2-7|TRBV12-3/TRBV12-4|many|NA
TGTGCCAGCAGTTTAGCGGGAGTCGATTACGAGCAGTACTTC
CASSLAGVDYEQYF
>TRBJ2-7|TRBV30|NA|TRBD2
TGTGCCTGGAGTGTAAGGGGACTAGCGGGAGCGCTTTCCTACGAGCAGTACTTC
CAWSVRGLAGALSYEQYF
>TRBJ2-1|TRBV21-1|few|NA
TGTGCCAGCAGCACTGCGAACGAGCAGTTCTTC
CASSTANEQFF
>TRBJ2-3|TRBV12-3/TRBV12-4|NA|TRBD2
TGTGCCACCCAGTCGGGGGGGGCGGGAGCGGGCACAGATACGCAGTATTTT
CATQSGGAGAGTDTQYF
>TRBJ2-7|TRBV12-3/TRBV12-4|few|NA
TGTGCCAGCAGTTTCATATCAAGCGGCTTTGGAGGGGTATCCTACGAGCAGTACTTC
CASSFISSGFGGVSYEQYF
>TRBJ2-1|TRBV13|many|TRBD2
TGTGCCAGCAGCACTAGCGGGGAGGGCCGTAGGGAGCAGTTCTTC
CASSTSGEGRREQFF
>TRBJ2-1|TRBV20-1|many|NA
TGCAGTGCTAGAGACCCCCGACTAGAGGTCCTCACGAAGGACCTCTACAATGAGCAGTTCTTC
CSARDPRLEVLTKDLYNEQFF
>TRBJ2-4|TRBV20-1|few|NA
TGCAGTGCGGAAAGGGTCAAAAACATTCAGTACTTC
CSAERVKNIQYF
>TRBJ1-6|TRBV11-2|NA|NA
TGTGCCAGCAGCTTAGATCCACGGAGCTCCTATAATTCACCCCTCCACTTT
CASSLDPRSSYNSPLHF
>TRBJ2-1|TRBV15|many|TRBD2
TGTGCCACCAGCAGAGATCCTAGCGGGCTATCCAATGAGCAGTTCTTC
CATSRDPSGLSNEQFF
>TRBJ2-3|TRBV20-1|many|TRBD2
TGCAGTGCTAGAGGCGAAGGGACTAGCGGGAGTGCCGATACGCAGTATTTT
CSARGEGTSGSADTQYF
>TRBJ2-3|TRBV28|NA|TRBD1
TGTGCCAGCAGTTTATGGTCTTCCGCCGGGACAGGTAGCACAGATACGCAGTATTTT
CASSLWSSAGTGSTDTQYF
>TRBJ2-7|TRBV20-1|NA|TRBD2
TGCAGTGCTAGGACTAGCGGTAAACCCTACGAGCAGTACTTC
CSARTSGKPYEQYF
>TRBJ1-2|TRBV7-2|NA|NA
TGTGCCAGCAGCTTTCTCGGGGTCGGCTACACCTTC
CASSFLGVGYTF
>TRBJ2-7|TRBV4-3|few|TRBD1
TGCGCCAGCAGCCATACGGGACAGGGCTACGAGCAGTACTTC
CASSHTGQGYEQYF
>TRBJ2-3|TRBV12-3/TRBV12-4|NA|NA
TGTGCCAGCAGCCTATTAAGCGGACTCTTCACAGATACGCAGTATTTT
CASSLLSGLFTDTQYF
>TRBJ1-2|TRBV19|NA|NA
TGTGCCAGTCGTCAGACGGACGGTCTCTATGGCTACACCTTC
CASRQTDGLYGYTF
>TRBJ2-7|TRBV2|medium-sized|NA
TGTGCCAGCAGTGAATTTTCAGGGAGCTCCTACGAGCAGTACTTC
CASSEFSGSSYEQYF
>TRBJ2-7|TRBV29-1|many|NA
TGCAGCGTTGGGTTGGAGTCCTACGAGCAGTACTTC
CSVGLESYEQYF
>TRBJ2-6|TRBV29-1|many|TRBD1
TGCAGCGCCACAGGGGCTGGGGCCAACGTCCTGACTTTC
CSATGAGANVLTF
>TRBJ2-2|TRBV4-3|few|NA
TGCGCCAGCAGCCAAGATCCGACGACCGGGGAGCTGTTTTTT
CASSQDPTTGELFF
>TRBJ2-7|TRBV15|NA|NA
TGTGCCACCAGCAGAGAAAATCAGGCCTACGAGCAGTACTTC
CATSRENQAYEQYF
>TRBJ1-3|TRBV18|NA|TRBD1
TGTGCCAGCTCACCCCTTACCGGGACAGGTTCCGACGGAAACACCATATATTTT
CASSPLTGTGSDGNTIYF